The sequence of this T cell receptor beta chain was determined in a study of T-cell memory formation after mild COVID-19 (dated by TCRdb to 2020 to 2023). Concerning the study at large: TCR sequence clusters from the two donors were largely donor specific. In a couple of donors, T-cell clones that expanded and contracted after mild COVID-19 were tracked by sequencing TCRalpha and TCRbeta repertoires over time. The cohort comprised two young, previously healthy adult volunteers, one female and one male.

This clonotype was detected only a few times. Its antigen is unknown. The record has no base qualities; no much larger clone is one base away. The CDR3 contains 17 residues, cysteine and phenylalanine counted. Here the CDR3 DNA is all that survives: 51 bases in frame from base 1. CDR1 and CDR2 are drawn from the germline V gene: SGHTA, FQGNSA. Relative to germline, V is missing 4 bases and J is missing 1 base, with 4 bases of the junction outside any gene match. General study outcomes and caveats: SARS-CoV-2 specificity of the second-wave clones peaking on day 37 was not confirmed. Balanced CD4/CD8 phenotypes were observed for clones contracting from day 15 to 85, whereas a bias towards CD4+ was observed for a second wave of clones expanding from day 15 to 37. Some responding clones were detected in pre-infection memory, which suggested that pre-existing cross-reactive memory T cells had joined the SARS-CoV-2 response. Contracting CD4+ clones turned up mainly in the CM and EM memory subsets, whereas EMRA was where CD8+ clones were enriched. Only two mild cases were covered by the study, and larger cohorts that include severe cases with pre-infection samples were considered necessary.

This sample was sequenced with an Illumina NovaSeq 6000. TCRalpha and TCRbeta cDNA libraries were built by 5'RACE with constant-segment primers, adding sample barcodes and unique molecular identifiers. Trizol reagent was used to extract RNA from every sample. Library amplification was performed in two PCR steps, and a second sample barcode and Illumina TruSeq adapters were introduced in the second step. Sequencing of the libraries was done on an Illumina NovaSeq, producing 2 x 150 bp paired-end reads. For the original study's pipeline: With migec v1.2.7, reads were demultiplexed and then collapsed into UMI-guided consensus sequences. Using mixcr v2.1.11, UMI consensuses were aligned to TRA and TRB V and J templates and then assembled into clonotypes. Expanded or contracted clonotypes were those called significant by both edgeR and NoisET, with noise models trained on biological replicates. For edgeR calls, a false discovery rate-adjusted p below 0.01 and a log2 fold-change threshold of 1 were applied. As an exploratory analysis of dynamics, max-normalized trajectories of the 1000 most abundant clonotypes were examined by PCA with hierarchical clustering. The CD4 or CD8 phenotype of responding clones was assigned using the separately sequenced CD4+ and CD8+ repertoires. TCRdb cleaned the public reads at Q25 with fastp, built clones with MiXCR and kept in-frame beta chains. CDR3 protein duplicates are merged, each entry listing the most common genes and DNA. The V and J calls shown here were made by TCRdb, not taken from the authors' results. For this sample the table gives about 400,000 distinct CDR3 sequences, of which more than 15% were detected only once. The ten largest clones represent about a fifth of the sample.

Ficoll-Paque density gradient centrifugation was used to isolate PBMCs. The rearrangement combines TRBV7-2 with TRBJ2-5; TRBD2 agrees with 15 junctional bases. The sequenced sample consisted of PBMCs or a T cell subset sorted from them (not recorded which). The clonotype originates from a man younger than 30 who had mild COVID-19 (a few samples of this study predate the infection). The sample titles of this study are shuffled in the database, so cell type and time point are left out; the donor was told from shared clones. The nucleotides are TGTGCCAGCAGCTCCGGACTAGCGGGGGGGCCCCAAGAGACCCAGTACTTC. Its coded protein is CASSSGLAGGPQETQYF.